The present entry profiles one T cell receptor beta chain with its context. The junction and the germline gene differ at one end; a read error may be behind it. During its preparation, the TCRbeta library received unique molecular identifiers. TCRdb recomputed calls from the PCR reads with MiXCR, one row per CDR3 protein. The data hold approximately 250,000 distinct CDR3 sequences, with over 9.5% observed a single time. This CDR3 is built from 14 residues. Germline V gene sequence: CDR1 MGHRA, CDR2 YSYEKL. This sample is part of a study of T-cell reconstitution after alpha-beta-depleted transplantation in children.

The sequencing here drew on PBMCs from the stem cell graft donor, taken from the stem cell graft. This TCR came from a human donor who donated a stem cell graft to a child with SCID. J is TRBJ1-2 and V is TRBV4-1; TRBD1 is a possible D gene (5 bases). The CDR3 bases are TGCGCCAGCAGCCAAGGATTAGGGGCAGGAGGCTACGCCTTC. It translates to CASSQGLGAGGYAF.